This passage covers 21 T cell receptor beta chains from one sample sequenced in a study of blood T cell repertoires in COVID-19. Only in-frame clones appear in the TCRdb table, and some are missing; sequencing was by immunoSEQ multiplex PCR. The sample yields roughly 150,000 clones, more than 65% seen once. Material: peripheral blood. These receptors came from a man aged 55 to 70 with acute or convalescent COVID-19.

The chain has TRBV6-5 and TRBJ2-1, with 7 bases identical to TRBD2. This CDR3 has 16 residues. Trimming cost V 3 bases and J 0 bases; bases outside gene matches: 5. The germline V gene encodes CDR1 MNHEY and CDR2 SVGAGI. CDR3 DNA: TGTGCCAGCAGTTATCGTCCGGGAGGCTCCTACAATGAGCAGTTCTTC. Translated: CASSYRPGGSYNEQFF.

This clone appeared a single time. The V call is TRBV29-1, the J call TRBJ1-1, with D maybe TRBD1 (5 bases). V was trimmed by 6 bases and J by 1 base, leaving 12 bases between them. CDR3 length equals 13 residues. The germline CDR1 and CDR2 sequences are SQVTM and ANQGSEA. As DNA, the CDR3 is TGCAGCGTGAGGACTACAGGGAACACTGAAGCTTTCTTT. As protein: CSVRTTGNTEAFF.

The rearrangement links TRBV4-1 to TRBJ1-5, with D tentatively TRBD1 (5 bases). Trimming left V 3 bases short and J 7 bases short, with 16 bases between. CDR1 is MGHRA, CDR2 YSYEKL, per germline. The CDR3 totals 15 residues. The CDR3 DNA sequence: TGCGCCAGCAGCCACAATGATCAGGGTTGGCAGCCCCAGCATTTT. Its translation is CASSHNDQGWQPQHF.

This clone has a count of ten or more. V is TRBV7-2 and J is TRBJ2-7; TRBD1 aligns across 7 bases. The CDR3 contains 15 residues. J was trimmed by 4 bases and V by 4 bases; bases with no gene match: 10. Germline V gene data show CDR1 as SGHTA and CDR2 as FQGNSA. CDR3 residues: CASSSAPGGIYEQYF. CDR3 nucleotides: TGTGCCAGCAGCTCCGCGCCAGGGGGTATTTACGAGCAGTACTTC.

The chain joins TRBV12-3 or TRBV12-4 to TRBJ2-7, with 8 bases aligning to TRBD1. The CDR3 spans 12 residues. J lost 6 bases, V lost 3 bases, and 1 base had no gene match. This CDR3 is CASSLDRVEQYF. The CDR3 DNA reads as TGTGCCAGCAGTTTGGACAGGGTCGAGCAGTACTTC.

The chain joins TRBV4-2 to TRBJ2-1, with 8 nucleotides matching TRBD1. V shed 1 base, J shed 13 bases, and the junction held 3 bases outside the gene matches. The CDR3 runs 12 residues. In germline, CDR1 is LGHNA, CDR2 YNFKEQ. CDR3 sequence reads: CASSQGDRPQFF. The CDR3 DNA reads TGTGCCAGCAGCCAAGGGGACAGGCCCCAGTTCTTC.

J is TRBJ1-5 and V is TRBV4-1; 7 positions match TRBD1. Germline V gene data show CDR1 as MGHRA and CDR2 as YSYEKL. Trimming took 6 bases from V and 2 from J; bases not matched to a gene: 4. This CDR3 has 14 amino acids. In nucleotides, the CDR3 is TGCGCCAGCAGTATCGACAGGGGCAATCAGCCCCAGCATTTT. This gives the protein CASSIDRGNQPQHF.

V is TRBV11-2 and J is TRBJ2-5; D may be TRBD1 (7 bases). CDR1 is SGHAT and CDR2 is FQNNGV in the germline V gene. Between the trimmed V and J ends, which lost 1 base and 3 bases, there was a span of 18 bases. The CDR3 totals 17 residues. The CDR3: CASSLVWQTGTEETQYF. CDR3 coding DNA: TGTGCCAGCAGCTTAGTTTGGCAGACAGGGACTGAAGAGACCCAGTACTTC.

The V gene is TRBV7-9, the J gene TRBJ1-4; D gene ambiguous. Trimming shortened V by 5 bases and J by 10 bases, and 20 bases separated the two germline ends. Germline-derived CDR1 and CDR2 are SEHNR and FQNEAQ (reference sequence). The CDR3 has 15 amino acids. CDR3 amino acids: CASSHPSIKSGKLFF. In DNA, the CDR3 is TGTGCCAGCAGCCACCCTTCTATTAAGTCGGGAAAACTGTTTTTT. Full variable domain (remainder filled in from reference TRBV7-9 and TRBJ1-4): DTGVSQNPRHKITKRGQNVTFRCDPISEHNRLYWYRQTLGQGPEFLTYFQNEAQLEKSRLLSDRFSAERPKGSFSTLEIQRTEQGDSAMYLCASSHPSIKSGKLFFGSGTQLSVL.

V and J are TRBV7-3 and TRBJ2-3; perhaps TRBD2 as D (6 bases). The CDR3 length is 16 residues. V dropped 2 bases and J dropped 6 bases, with 18 bases sitting between them. Germline V gene sequence: CDR1 SGHTA, CDR2 FQGTGA. The CDR3 spells CASSLSGSGIWDTQYF. The CDR3 region has the DNA TGTGCCAGCAGCTTATCCGGGAGTGGGATATGGGATACGCAGTATTTT. Complete variable domain (other parts from reference TRBV7-3 and TRBJ2-3): GAGVSQTPSNKVTEKGKYVELRCDPISGHTALYWYRQSLGQGPEFLIYFQGTGAADDSGLPNDRFFAVRPEGSVSTLKIQRTERGDSAVYLCASSLSGSGIWDTQYFGPGTRLTVL.

V gene TRBV5-4 combines with J gene TRBJ2-3; 11 bases align to TRBD2. In germline, CDR1 is SGHNT, CDR2 YYREEE (reference sequence). CDR3 size: 15 residues. The V gene end was trimmed by 1 base and the J gene end by 3 bases; junction bases not matched to a gene: 1. Here the CDR3 reads CASSLRTSGTDTQYF. CDR3 sequence (DNA): TGTGCCAGCAGCTTGCGGACTAGCGGGACAGATACGCAGTATTTT.

The chain links TRBV19 to TRBJ2-1; weak D call: TRBD2 (5 bases). The V end lost 7 bases, the J end lost 1 base, and 11 bases lay between the germline ends. Germline lookup yields CDR1 LNHDA and CDR2 SQIVND (reference sequence). This CDR3 is 14 amino acids long. For the CDR3, the DNA is TGTGCCAGTAACCGCCGGAGGTCCTACAATGAGCAGTTCTTC. As protein: CASNRRRSYNEQFF.

This clone was picked up one time. V usage is TRBV24-1 and J usage is TRBJ2-1, with 12 bases identical to TRBD2. CDR3 length: 15 amino acids. Germline CDR1 reads KGHDR; CDR2 reads SFDVKD. The V gene end was trimmed by 3 bases and the J gene end by 7 bases; junction bases not matched to a gene: 3. CDR3 DNA: TGTGCCACCAGTGATCCGACTAGCGGGAGTAATGAGCAGTTCTTC. It is translated as CATSDPTSGSNEQFF.

The gene calls are TRBV10-1 and TRBJ2-4; no definite D call. V was shortened by 5 bases and J by 0 bases, with 8 bases between the two germline ends. Per germline, CDR1 WNHNN and CDR2 SYGVQD (reference sequence). CDR3 length: 14 residues. In DNA form, the CDR3 reads TGCGCCAGCAGTACGTCCGGAGCCAAAAACATTCAGTACTTC. Translated: CASSTSGAKNIQYF.

This clone has only one observation. This chain joins TRBV5-1 and TRBJ2-5, with 12 bases identical to TRBD2. The CDR3 length is 15 residues. In germline, CDR1 is SGHRS, CDR2 YFSETQ. J was trimmed by 5 bases and V by 5 bases; bases with no gene match: 7. DNA of the CDR3: TGCGCCAGCAGTCTAGCGGGAGGGCTGGGGGAGACCCAGTACTTC. Protein product: CASSLAGGLGETQYF.

The chain employs TRBV19 and TRBJ2-3; D possibly corresponds to TRBD2 (6 bases). V lost 1 base and J lost 5, with 13 bases in between. The CDR3 spans 15 residues. Germline V lookup: CDR1 LNHDA, CDR2 SQIVND (reference sequence). Here the CDR3 reads CASSIAGAFGDTQYF. The CDR3 DNA reads TGTGCCAGTAGTATAGCGGGAGCGTTTGGAGATACGCAGTATTTT.

V gene TRBV7-7 combines with J gene TRBJ2-5, with D hard to call. Germline assignment: CDR1 SSHAT and CDR2 FNYEAQ (reference sequence). This CDR3 spans 15 amino acids. The germline V and J ends were trimmed by 0 bases and 0 bases, with 8 bases remaining between them. The CDR3 region is CASSLAAANQETQYF. The CDR3 bases are TGTGCCAGCAGCTTAGCGGCGGCTAACCAAGAGACCCAGTACTTC.

V gene TRBV18 combines with J gene TRBJ2-3; 9 bases align to TRBD2. The germline gives CDR1 KGHSH, CDR2 LQKENI. This CDR3 contains 15 residues. Unmatched junction bases numbered 10, after V lost 6 bases and J lost 6 bases. In DNA form, the CDR3 reads TGTGCCAGCTCCCGAGTAGCGGGAGTAGGTGATACGCAGTATTTT. This encodes CASSRVAGVGDTQYF.

V gene TRBV19 combines with J gene TRBJ1-2; D remains unclear. Germline CDR1 and CDR2: LNHDA and SQIVND (reference sequence). The CDR3 consists of 13 residues. V dropped 7 bases and J dropped 2 bases, with 11 bases sitting between them. CDR3 in DNA: TGTGCCAGTACGAGGCAGCGAAACTATGGCTACACCTTC. It translates to CASTRQRNYGYTF. Variable domain in full (rest from reference TRBV19 and TRBJ1-2): DGGITQSPKYLFRKEGQNVTLSCEQNLNHDAMYWYRQDPGQGLRLIYYSQIVNDFQKGDIAEGYSVSREKKESFPLTVTSAQKNPTAFYLCASTRQRNYGYTFGSGTRLTVV.

V gene TRBV19 combines with J gene TRBJ2-7, with 8 bases lining up with TRBD2. The germline CDR1 and CDR2 sequences are LNHDA and SQIVND (reference sequence). CDR3 length: 15 residues. The V and J ends lost 3 bases and 2 bases, in that order; junction bases with no gene match: 6. CDR3 nucleotides: TGTGCCAGTAGTATCCCAGCGGGAGAAACCTACGAGCAGTACTTC. Protein sequence: CASSIPAGETYEQYF.

The gene calls are TRBV6-2 or TRBV6-3 and TRBJ1-3; 9 bases map to TRBD1. V dropped 6 bases and J dropped 2; count of bases not matched to a gene: 5. Per germline, CDR1 MNHEY and CDR2 SVGEGT. This CDR3 comprises 15 residues. CDR3 residues: CASSLQGAAGNTIYF. The CDR3, as DNA: TGTGCCAGCAGCTTACAGGGGGCCGCTGGAAACACCATATATTTT.